Each of the 27 T cell receptor beta chains below was sequenced from the same sample in a study of shared clonotypes between healthy human individuals (dated by TCRdb to between 2020 and 2021). Libraries came from the immunoSEQ multiplex PCR assay. The table comes from immuneACCESS by way of TCRdb, which keeps in-frame sequences with V and J called. Part of the clones is missing from these tables; in studies checked, under half for an unresolved V gene and the rest for unknown reasons. Here the sample has approximately 640,000 clones; approximately 75% occur a single time. Around 1.8% of the sample is in the top ten clones. Sequences were obtained from memory CD4+ T cells sorted from blood. Per the publication, the cell subset or site label means: CD45RA-negative fraction. The receptors were sampled from a woman aged 25 to 39 in good health.

The V gene is TRBV2, the J gene TRBJ2-3; D call uncertain. The germline gives CDR1 SNHLY, CDR2 FYNNEI. CDR3 length: 13 amino acids. Deletions cut 8 bases from V and 1 base from J, with 10 bases between. The CDR3 is CASSVLGTDTQYF. The CDR3 DNA reads as TGTGCCAGCTCGGTCCTAGGCACAGATACGCAGTATTTT.

The rearrangement joins TRBV6-5 to TRBJ1-1; D not certain. The V end was cut by 7 bases, the J end by 13 bases, with 10 bases between. Germline lookup yields CDR1 MNHEY and CDR2 SVGAGI. CDR3 length: 9 amino acids. The CDR3 is CASIGLNFF. DNA of the CDR3: TGTGCCAGCATAGGGTTGAATTTCTTT.

This chain uses TRBV19 with TRBJ1-2, with D maybe TRBD1 (6 bases). CDR1 LNHDA and CDR2 SQIVND come from the germline V gene (reference sequence). V shed 3 bases and J shed 7 bases, with 15 bases lying between them. The CDR3 spans 14 residues. CDR3 DNA sequence: TGTGCCAGTAGTATGACCCCGGGGGCACTTGGCTACACCTTC. The encoded protein is CASSMTPGALGYTF.

The chain uses TRBV6-5 and TRBJ2-2; D not resolved. V shed 1 base and J shed 4 bases, with 7 bases lying between them. Germline V gives CDR1 MNHEY, CDR2 SVGAGI. The CDR3 has 14 amino acids. The DNA for the CDR3 is TGTGCCAGCAGTTACTTGGGCAGCACCGGGGAGCTGTTTTTT. Translating it yields CASSYLGSTGELFF.

This clone was seen just once. The chain recombines TRBV7-2 with TRBJ2-3, with TRBD1 matching 9 bases. Germline CDR1 and CDR2: SGHTA and FQGNSA. The ends lost 5 bases at V and 7 bases at J; junction bases unmatched: 13. This CDR3 contains 16 residues. The CDR3 region is CASSPSRDRAFYTQYF. CDR3 nucleotide sequence: TGTGCCAGCAGCCCGAGCCGGGACAGGGCCTTCTATACGCAGTATTTT. Supplemented by reference TRBV7-2 and TRBJ2-3, the full variable domain reads GAGVSQSPSNKVTEKGKDVELRCDPISGHTALYWYRQSLGQGLEFLIYFQGNSAPDKSGLPSDRFSAERTGGSVSTLTIQRTQQEDSAVYLCASSPSRDRAFYTQYFGPGTRLTVL.

This clone was counted between two and nine times. The V call is TRBV9, the J call TRBJ1-1; D is possibly TRBD1 (6 bases). Germline V gene data show CDR1 as SGDLS and CDR2 as YYNGEE. This CDR3 has 14 amino acids. Trimming removed 4 bases at V and 9 bases at J, with 19 bases between. The CDR3 reads CASSSSVAGVKAFF. The CDR3 DNA reads TGTGCCAGCAGCTCTAGCGTGGCAGGGGTAAAAGCTTTCTTT.

The V and J genes are TRBV27 and TRBJ1-1, with D unresolved. Germline CDR1 and CDR2: MNHEY and SMNVEV (reference sequence). The CDR3 has 13 residues. V lost 2 bases and J lost 1, with 5 bases in between. For the CDR3, the DNA is TGTGCCAGCAGTTTAAGACGGAACACTGAAGCTTTCTTT. It translates to CASSLRRNTEAFF.

This clone has a handful of counts. The CDR3 sequence: CASSESRASSAEQFF. CDR3 nucleotide sequence: TGCGCCAGCAGTGAGTCCAGGGCTAGTAGCGCTGAGCAGTTCTTC. The V and J genes are TRBV10-2 and TRBJ2-1; either TRBD1 or TRBD2 may supply D (5 bases each). Trimming removed 0 bases from V and 9 bases from J, with 15 bases in between. The germline V gene encodes CDR1 WSHSY and CDR2 SAAADI. The CDR3 contains 15 residues.

At least ten counts were recorded for this clone. The V call is TRBV5-1, the J call TRBJ2-7; the D is unclear. The V and J ends lost 0 bases and 3 bases respectively, with 10 bases between them. The CDR3 runs 14 residues. The V gene's germline CDR1 is SGHRS and CDR2 YFSETQ. CDR3: CASSLASLNYEQYF. The CDR3 DNA reads as TGCGCCAGCAGCTTGGCCTCACTAAACTACGAGCAGTACTTC.

CDR3 DNA: TGCGCCAGCGGACTAGCGGGAGGGAATTTAGGGACCCAGTACTTC. Its protein product is CASGLAGGNLGTQYF. The genes are TRBV4-1 and TRBJ2-5; 15 nucleotides align to TRBD2. This CDR3 region has 15 residues. Trimming took 8 bases from V and 7 from J; bases not matched to a gene: 8. CDR1 and CDR2 from the germline V gene are MGHRA and YSYEKL.

The V gene is TRBV19, the J gene TRBJ2-7; no definite D call. The CDR3 is 13 amino acids. In germline, CDR1 is LNHDA, CDR2 SQIVND (reference sequence). Trimming took off 8 bases at V and 3 bases at J, with 14 bases between the two ends. CDR3 bases: TGTGCCAGTGGCTCGACGGGTTTCTACGAGCAGTACTTC. Encoded protein: CASGSTGFYEQYF. Based on the CDR3 plus reference TRBV19 and TRBJ2-7, the full variable domain is DGGITQSPKYLFRKEGQNVTLSCEQNLNHDAMYWYRQDPGQGLRLIYYSQIVNDFQKGDIAEGYSVSREKKESFPLTVTSAQKNPTAFYLCASGSTGFYEQYFGPGTRLTVT.

The table lists this clone with a few counts. The V and J genes are TRBV4-2 and TRBJ2-2, with D maybe TRBD1 (6 bases). Deletions cut 0 bases from V and 4 bases from J, with 15 bases between. The germline CDR1 and CDR2 sequences are LGHNA and YNFKEQ. The CDR3 totals 17 residues. The CDR3 spells CASSQDLTGYTTGELFF. The CDR3 nucleotides read TGTGCCAGCAGCCAAGATTTGACAGGATATACCACCGGGGAGCTGTTTTTT.

This rearrangement joins TRBV5-1 to TRBJ1-3; TRBD1 matches 7 bases. V lost 3 bases, J lost 0 bases, and 6 bases stayed unmatched. The V gene's germline CDR1 is SGHRS and CDR2 YFSETQ. The CDR3 consists of 16 residues. CDR3 nucleotide sequence: TGCGCCAGCAGCTCTACAGGGGCCCCCTCTGGAAACACCATATATTTT. Amino acids: CASSSTGAPSGNTIYF.

The sample holds many counts of this clone. This chain links TRBV28 with TRBJ2-7; maybe TRBD1 (6 bases). V lost 7 bases and J lost 2, with 15 bases in between. The CDR3 is 14 amino acids. Germline CDR1 is MDHEN and CDR2 is SYDVKM. The CDR3 here is CASNPSGHTYEQYF. CDR3 nucleotides: TGTGCCAGCAACCCTTCGGGACATACCTACGAGCAGTACTTC.

On this clone: One junction end does not reproduce the germline sequence, and a read error may be involved. The CDR3 protein is CASRIRGVGAEAFF. The CDR3 DNA reads as TGTGCCAGTCGTATACGGGGAGTAGGCGCTGAAGCTTTCTTT. J is TRBJ1-1 and V is TRBV19, with D unclear. CDR1 and CDR2 from the germline V gene are LNHDA and SQIVND (reference sequence). This CDR3 is 14 amino acids long.

The chain recombines TRBV2 with TRBJ1-4; a possible D gene is TRBD1 (6 bases). V lost 8 bases, J lost 4 bases, and 14 bases lay in between. The CDR3 loop spans 14 amino acids. Germline loops: CDR1 SNHLY, CDR2 FYNNEI. The CDR3 is CASAAGRGNEKLFF. CDR3 DNA sequence: TGTGCCAGCGCCGCGGGCAGGGGTAATGAAAAACTGTTTTTT.

The J gene is TRBJ2-2, the V gene TRBV28, with TRBD2 identical over 7 bases. The trim removed 3 bases at V and 9 bases at J, leaving 7 bases unmatched. CDR1 and CDR2 (germline): MDHEN, SYDVKM. The CDR3 sequence is 14 residues long. This CDR3 is CASSFGGRERELFF. The CDR3 DNA reads as TGTGCCAGCAGTTTTGGGGGGAGGGAACGGGAGCTGTTTTTT.

The chain is built from TRBV11-3 and TRBJ2-5, with D possibly matching TRBD2 (5 bases). The end of the DNA aligns better with TRBJ2-7, so the J call may be wrong. The CDR3 is made up of 14 amino acids. CDR1 and CDR2 from the germline V gene are SGHNT and YENEEA. The CDR3 here is CASSWAGSSYEQYF. The CDR3 DNA is TGTGCCAGCAGCTGGGCGGGCAGCTCCTACGAGCAGTACTTC.

V is TRBV6-4 and J is TRBJ2-3, with D perhaps matching TRBD2 (5 bases). V lost 4 bases and J 2 bases, leaving 13 bases between the germline ends. Germline assignment: CDR1 MRHNA and CDR2 SNTAGT. The CDR3 contains 15 residues. The CDR3: CASSAQLGNTDTQYF. The DNA of the CDR3 is TGTGCCAGCAGTGCCCAACTAGGCAACACAGATACGCAGTATTTT.

This sequence joins TRBV6-1 and TRBJ2-2, with a tentative D call TRBD2 (6 bases). Looked up from germline, CDR1 is MNHNS and CDR2 is SASEGT. CDR3 length equals 15 residues. V lost 2 bases, J lost 3 bases, and 10 bases lay in between. The CDR3 loop reads CASSEQGGDTGELFF. DNA for the CDR3: TGTGCCAGCAGTGAACAGGGAGGTGACACCGGGGAGCTGTTTTTT.

The CDR3, as DNA: TGTGCCAGCAGTAAACTAGCGGCCTACAATGAGCAGTTCTTC. Translation: CASSKLAAYNEQFF. The J gene is TRBJ2-1, the V gene TRBV2; 8 positions match TRBD2. From germline, CDR1 is SNHLY and CDR2 FYNNEI. The V gene end was trimmed by 5 bases and the J gene end by 2 bases; junction bases not matched to a gene: 2. This CDR3 contains 14 residues.

This chain uses TRBV11-1 with TRBJ2-7, with TRBD2 matching over 13 bases. Germline trimming cut 5 bases from V and 3 bases from J; bases unmatched to any gene: 4. This CDR3 contains 15 residues. Per germline, CDR1 SGHAT and CDR2 FQDESV (reference sequence). CDR3 bases: TGTGCCAGCAGCATTGGGACTAGCGGGAACTACGAGCAGTACTTC. This sequence encodes CASSIGTSGNYEQYF.

J is TRBJ2-3 and V is TRBV27, with 11 bases lining up with TRBD2. This CDR3 region has 15 residues. In germline, CDR1 is MNHEY, CDR2 SMNVEV (reference sequence). V was pared by 5 bases and J by 1 base, with 2 bases of the junction left unmatched. CDR3 in DNA: TGTGCCAGCAGTATTAGCGGGAGGGGCACAGATACGCAGTATTTT. Translated, it gives CASSISGRGTDTQYF.

This chain links TRBV18 with TRBJ2-2; the D call may be TRBD1 or TRBD2 (5 bases each). The V gene's germline CDR1 is KGHSH and CDR2 LQKENI. Trimming left V 1 base short and J 3 bases short, with 9 bases between. The CDR3 contains 15 residues. In DNA form, the CDR3 reads TGTGCCAGCTCACCACGGCTGGGGGACACCGGGGAGCTGTTTTTT. This codes for CASSPRLGDTGELFF. Full variable domain (missing parts from reference TRBV18 and TRBJ2-2): NAGVMQNPRHLVRRRGQEARLRCSPMKGHSHVYWYRQLPEEGLKFMVYLQKENIIDESGMPKERFSAEFPKEGPSILRIQQVVRGDSAAYFCASSPRLGDTGELFFGEGSRLTVL.

The chain uses TRBV18 and TRBJ2-5, with D possibly TRBD1 on 6 matching bases. Germline V lookup: CDR1 KGHSH, CDR2 LQKENI. Trimming took 2 bases from V and 3 from J, leaving 13 bases between them. This CDR3 spans 15 amino acids. In nucleotides, the CDR3 is TGTGCCAGCTCACCAGGATGGGGGCCGGAAGAGACCCAGTACTTC. It encodes CASSPGWGPEETQYF.

This clone was detected only a few times. Other DNA variants within this sample encode the same CDR3. The V call is TRBV7-9, the J call TRBJ1-3; D ambiguous. This CDR3 comprises 15 residues. Germline assignment: CDR1 SEHNR and CDR2 FQNEAQ (reference sequence). V was clipped by 1 base and J by 0 bases, with 7 bases between them. The CDR3 loop reads CASSLDSYSGNTIYF. The CDR3 DNA follows: TGTGCCAGCAGCTTAGACAGTTACTCTGGAAACACCATATATTTT.

About this clone: A junction end diverges from the germline sequence, so it may reflect a read error. The chain has TRBV29-1 and TRBJ2-7; no firm D call. The CDR3 is made up of 14 amino acids. The germline gives CDR1 SQVTM, CDR2 ANQGSEA. The CDR3 region has the DNA TGCAGCGCTGAACATTTATCTCCTCCCTACGAGCAGTACTTC. This codes for CSAEHLSPPYEQYF.